These 18 T cell receptor beta chains originate from one sample sequenced in a study of blood T cell repertoires in COVID-19. Repertoires were generated with immunoSEQ multiplex PCR, while TCRdb's copy carries only in-frame clones and drops some. This sample has roughly 200,000 clones, with 88% found just once. The sequenced sample was peripheral blood. The receptor set was obtained from a woman aged 25 to 45 with acute or convalescent COVID-19.

The chain is built from TRBV19 and TRBJ2-7, with a weak D call TRBD2 (5 bases). The CDR3 length is 12 residues. Germline-derived CDR1 and CDR2 are LNHDA and SQIVND (reference sequence). Trimming shortened V by 6 bases and J by 4 bases, and 10 bases separated the two germline ends. The CDR3 loop reads CASSSRGYEQYF. In DNA form, the CDR3 reads TGTGCCAGTAGCAGCCGGGGTTACGAGCAGTACTTC.

The chain links TRBV28 to TRBJ1-1, with D uncertain. Trimming shortened V by 10 bases and J by 0 bases, and 15 bases separated the two germline ends. Germline CDR1 is MDHEN and CDR2 is SYDVKM. The CDR3 contains 14 residues. The CDR3, as DNA: TGTGCCACCACGGTATTGGGCATGAACACTGAAGCTTTCTTT. This codes for CATTVLGMNTEAFF.

The V gene is TRBV20-1, the J gene TRBJ2-2; 11 bases line up with TRBD2. The CDR3 has 13 amino acids. Germline trimming cut 3 bases from V and 7 bases from J; bases unmatched to any gene: 1. Germline V gene lookup returns CDR1 DFQATT and CDR2 SNEGSKA (reference sequence). In DNA form, the CDR3 reads TGCAGTGCTAGTAGCGGGAGGGACGGGGAGCTGTTTTTT. Translated: CSASSGRDGELFF.

V is TRBV11-1 and J is TRBJ2-1; possible D gene TRBD2, 8 bases. Germline V gives CDR1 SGHAT, CDR2 FQDESV (reference sequence). V was pared by 5 bases and J by 3 bases, with 17 bases between. This CDR3 has 16 residues. CDR3 bases: TGTGCCAGCAGCCACCGGGACAGCGGGGGCTACAATGAGCAGTTCTTC. Translated: CASSHRDSGGYNEQFF. Supplemented by reference TRBV11-1 and TRBJ2-1, the full variable domain reads EAEVAQSPRYKITEKSQAVAFWCDPISGHATLYWYRQILGQGPELLVQFQDESVVDDSQLPKDRFSAERLKGVDSTLKIQPAELGDSAMYLCASSHRDSGGYNEQFFGPGTRLTVL.

This rearrangement joins TRBV2 to TRBJ2-5; D possibly corresponds to TRBD1 (5 bases). V was clipped by 7 bases and J by 4 bases, with 10 bases between them. Germline CDR1 is SNHLY and CDR2 is FYNNEI. The CDR3 is made up of 12 amino acids. The CDR3 region has the DNA TGTGCCAGCAATGTGGGGCCAGAGACCCAGTACTTC. Translating it yields CASNVGPETQYF.

The chain recombines TRBV7-8 with TRBJ1-2; no reliable D call. The CDR3 is 13 amino acids. In germline, CDR1 is SGHVS, CDR2 FQNEAQ. Trimming left V 2 bases short and J 4 bases short, with 8 bases between. CDR3 DNA sequence: TGTGCCAGCAGCTTAAATCGAGGCTATGGCTACACCTTC. It translates to CASSLNRGYGYTF.

The chain employs TRBV28 and TRBJ2-3; 8 positions match TRBD2. CDR1 and CDR2 (germline): MDHEN, SYDVKM. V gave up 8 bases and J gave up 0 bases; unmatched junction bases: 4. The CDR3 runs to 14 residues. CDR3 sequence: CASGASGSTDTQYF. The DNA of the CDR3 is TGTGCCAGCGGGGCTAGCGGGAGCACAGATACGCAGTATTTT.

The V call is TRBV20-1, the J call TRBJ2-5; D remains ambiguous. The V gene's germline CDR1 is DFQATT and CDR2 SNEGSKA (reference sequence). Trimming left V 6 bases short and J 5 bases short, with 10 bases between. The CDR3 totals 11 residues. CDR3 sequence: CSAQAVETQYF. The CDR3 bases are TGCAGTGCGCAAGCCGTTGAGACCCAGTACTTC.

The rearrangement joins TRBV10-3 to TRBJ1-1; the D gene is possibly TRBD1 (5 bases). Germline CDR1 reads ENHRY; CDR2 reads SYGVKD. This CDR3 region has 14 residues. V lost 3 bases and J lost 3, with 11 bases in between. CDR3 in DNA: TGTGCCATCAGTGATCCAGGGAGGGACACTGAAGCTTTCTTT. Translating it yields CAISDPGRDTEAFF.

There are a few counts of this clone. The chain has TRBV2 and TRBJ1-4; TRBD1 matches at 7 bases. With 4 bases clipped from V and 6 bases from J, the junction kept 2 bases outside the gene matches. This CDR3 has 13 amino acids. Germline CDR1 is SNHLY and CDR2 is FYNNEI. CDR3 region: CASSVGTDEKLFF. CDR3 DNA: TGTGCCAGCAGTGTCGGGACAGATGAAAAACTGTTTTTT.

CDR3 nucleotide sequence: TGCGCCAGCAGCTTGACGGGAAAAGTCCACAATGAGCAGTTCTTC. As protein: CASSLTGKVHNEQFF. This rearrangement joins TRBV5-1 to TRBJ2-1, with D possibly being TRBD2 (5 bases). Germline V gives CDR1 SGHRS, CDR2 YFSETQ. The CDR3 runs 15 residues. Between the trimmed V and J ends, which lost 1 base and 5 bases, there was a span of 13 bases.

This chain uses TRBV27 with TRBJ2-7, with TRBD1 matching over 9 bases. Germline CDR1 and CDR2: MNHEY and SMNVEV (reference sequence). Trimming removed 8 bases from V and 2 bases from J; junction bases left unmatched: 4. CDR3 length: 13 residues. CDR3 DNA sequence: TGTGCCAGCGGACAGGGGAGCGCCTACGAGCAGTACTTC. It translates to CASGQGSAYEQYF.

The CDR3 protein is CASSPTAPLYGYTF. The CDR3 DNA is TGTGCCAGCAGCCCGACAGCCCCCCTCTATGGCTACACCTTC. The gene calls are TRBV2 and TRBJ1-2; D perhaps matches TRBD1 (5 bases). This CDR3 region has 14 residues. V lost 6 bases, J lost 4 bases, and 15 bases lay in between. Germline lookup yields CDR1 SNHLY and CDR2 FYNNEI.

This chain uses TRBV2 with TRBJ2-3; 7 bases align to TRBD2. The junction had 4 bases not matched to a gene; V was cut back by 8 bases and J by 2 bases. This CDR3 has 13 amino acids. Germline CDR1 and CDR2: SNHLY and FYNNEI. CDR3 protein: CASELAATDTQYF. In DNA, the CDR3 is TGTGCCAGCGAGCTAGCGGCCACAGATACGCAGTATTTT. Based on the CDR3 plus reference TRBV2 and TRBJ2-3, the full variable domain is EPEVTQTPSHQVTQMGQEVILRCVPISNHLYFYWYRQILGQKVEFLVSFYNNEISEKSEIFDDQFSVERPDGSNFTLKIRSTKLEDSAMYFCASELAATDTQYFGPGTRLTVL.

This chain links TRBV2 with TRBJ2-2; D call uncertain. The germline V and J ends were trimmed by 7 bases and 5 bases, with 14 bases remaining between them. The CDR3 has 14 residues. Germline V gives CDR1 SNHLY, CDR2 FYNNEI. The CDR3 DNA reads TGTGCCAGCAACGAGGCAGCTTTAACCGGGGAGCTGTTTTTT. Protein product: CASNEAALTGELFF.

This sequence joins TRBV5-1 and TRBJ2-2; 9 bases fit TRBD2. The CDR3 is 13 residues long. Germline values: CDR1 SGHRS, CDR2 YFSETQ. The junction had 5 bases not matched to a gene; V was cut back by 6 bases and J by 8 bases. The CDR3: CASMREGHGELFF. CDR3 coding DNA: TGCGCCAGCATGCGGGAGGGCCATGGGGAGCTGTTTTTT.

V gene TRBV7-9 combines with J gene TRBJ1-6; TRBD1 agrees at 9 bases. Trimming took 5 bases from V and 6 from J; bases not matched to a gene: 2. The CDR3 extends over 14 amino acids. Germline lookup yields CDR1 SEHNR and CDR2 FQNEAQ (reference sequence). The CDR3 DNA reads as TGTGCCAGCAGCCGGGGACAGGGTAATTCACCCCTCCACTTT. It codes for CASSRGQGNSPLHF.

The chain links TRBV5-1 to TRBJ2-2; D unclear. Trimming stripped 3 bases from V and 6 bases from J, with 9 bases between. The CDR3 is made up of 13 amino acids. Germline V gives CDR1 SGHRS, CDR2 YFSETQ. The DNA of the CDR3 is TGCGCCAGCAGCTCCGGTCTTGCCGGGGAGCTGTTTTTT. Translation gives CASSSGLAGELFF.